This T cell receptor (beta chain) was sequenced in a study of T cell responses to AZD1222 COVID-19 vaccine. Study context: Pooled in the analysis were second doses at about 4 or about 12 weeks. Overall study results and limits: Elevations in Spike-specific TCR breadth and depth followed administration of two AZD1222 doses. Females made up more of the donors, who were largely white British, and clonal diversity may have come out too low.

Here immunoSEQ multiplex PCR was the method, and the copy in TCRdb shows in-frame clones only, minus some. In the table there are 130,000 or so clones, around 86% of which are singletons. With regard to this clone: Antigen: not known.

With 10 bases removed from V and 1 base from J, the gap between germline ends came to 7 bases. Germline loops: CDR1 ENHRY, CDR2 SYGVKD. This CDR3 has 12 amino acids. The sample in question was peripheral blood, obtained on day 0 of AZD1222 vaccination. The TCR originated in an adult in good health. V gene TRBV10-3 combines with J gene TRBJ1-4; no definite D call. The DNA for the CDR3 is TGTGCCACGGCCGTAACTAATGAAAAACTGTTTTTT. Residues: CATAVTNEKLFF.